The next 16 T cell receptor beta chains were all read from a single sample in a study of response to subunit inactivated influenza vaccine. TCRdb re-derived calls from the RT-PCR reads in MiXCR, one entry per CDR3 protein. This sample has hundreds of thousands of distinct CDR3 sequences, with 20% to 25% found just once. Sequencing used PBMCs from blood, obtained roughly 20 months after vaccination. These receptor sequences come from a man between 50 and 75 years old who received an inactivated influenza vaccine.

The chain couples TRBV6-5 to TRBJ2-7; D is undetermined. The V gene lost 2 bases and the J gene lost 7 bases, with 9 bases spanning the gap. The CDR3 extends over 12 amino acids. Germline lookup yields CDR1 MNHEY and CDR2 SVGAGI. The CDR3 sequence is CASSYPPAEQYF. The CDR3 nucleotides read TGTGCCAGCAGTTACCCTCCAGCGGAGCAGTACTTC.

This clonotype was found a few times. V and J are TRBV4-3 and TRBJ1-4, with 7 positions matching TRBD1. The V segment lost 0 bases and the J segment 7 bases; nucleotides outside the gene matches: 8. The CDR3 runs 16 residues. Germline V gives CDR1 LGHNA, CDR2 YSLEER. The CDR3, as DNA: TGCGCCAGCAGCCAAGATATTGGAGGGGGCGGTGAAAAACTGTTTTTT. Protein product: CASSQDIGGGGEKLFF.

This clonotype was counted a few times. The genes are TRBV3-1 and TRBJ2-1; 9 bases fit TRBD2. After removal of 2 bases from V and 7 bases from J, the junction contained 3 bases not matched to a gene. Germline loops: CDR1 LGHDT, CDR2 YNNKEL (reference sequence). The CDR3 consists of 14 residues. CDR3 protein: CASSQSGLANEQFF. In DNA form, the CDR3 reads TGTGCCAGCAGCCAATCGGGACTAGCTAATGAGCAGTTCTTC.

This clonotype was observed a few times. This chain uses TRBV7-2 with TRBJ2-4; 10 bases map to TRBD1. Germline-derived CDR1 and CDR2 are SGHTA and FQGNSA. The CDR3 is 16 residues long. V shed 5 bases, J shed 4 bases, and the junction held 8 bases outside the gene matches. The CDR3 DNA sequence: TGTGCCAGCAGCCCAGCGACAGGGGGCTATAAAAACATTCAGTACTTC. As protein: CASSPATGGYKNIQYF.

This rearrangement joins TRBV5-1 to TRBJ2-3; D is possibly TRBD1 (5 bases). V gave up 4 bases and J gave up 5 bases, with 14 bases separating them. Per the germline V gene, CDR1 is SGHRS and CDR2 is YFSETQ. The CDR3 is 14 residues long. For the CDR3, the DNA is TGCGCCAGCAGCGAGACAGCCTTTCGAGATACGCAGTATTTT. Translated: CASSETAFRDTQYF.

Ten or more counts support this clonotype. The chain links TRBV5-1 to TRBJ1-1; the D is unclear. V shed 0 bases and J shed 4 bases, with 7 bases lying between them. The CDR3 is 13 amino acids. Germline-derived CDR1 and CDR2 are SGHRS and YFSETQ. The CDR3 nucleotides are TGCGCCAGCAGCTTGGGTTGGGGCACTGAAGCTTTCTTT. The encoded protein is CASSLGWGTEAFF.

The J gene is TRBJ2-5, the V gene TRBV20-1; tentatively, D is TRBD1 (6 bases). This CDR3 is 14 amino acids long. Germline V gene sequence: CDR1 DFQATT, CDR2 SNEGSKA (reference sequence). V dropped 0 bases and J dropped 5 bases, with 13 bases sitting between them. In DNA form, the CDR3 reads TGCAGTGCTAGAGATCGGGACACGTCTGAGACCCAGTACTTC. It codes for CSARDRDTSETQYF.

The sample holds a few counts of this clonotype. V usage is TRBV7-9 and J usage is TRBJ2-7, with 8 bases identical to TRBD2. The trim removed 1 base at V and 0 bases at J, leaving 2 bases unmatched. CDR3 size: 15 residues. Germline CDR1 SEHNR, CDR2 FQNEAQ (reference sequence). The CDR3 is CASSLDSGTSYEQYF. The CDR3, as DNA: TGTGCCAGCAGCTTAGATAGCGGGACCTCCTACGAGCAGTACTTC.

This clonotype was seen ten or more times. This chain joins TRBV5-1 and TRBJ1-3, with a weak D call TRBD1 (5 bases). Trimming removed 1 base at V and 0 bases at J, with 20 bases between. The CDR3 consists of 19 residues. From germline, CDR1 is SGHRS and CDR2 YFSETQ. CDR3 amino acids: CASSLNSDRDYRSGNTIYF. The CDR3, as DNA: TGCGCCAGCAGCTTGAACTCCGATAGGGACTACCGCTCTGGAAACACCATATATTTT. Full variable domain (missing parts from reference TRBV5-1 and TRBJ1-3): KAGVTQTPRYLIKTRGQQVTLSCSPISGHRSVSWYQQTPGQGLQFLFEYFSETQRNKGNFPGRFSGRQFSNSRSEMNVSTLELGDSALYLCASSLNSDRDYRSGNTIYFGEGSWLTVV.

This rearrangement joins TRBV7-8 to TRBJ1-5, with D possibly being TRBD1 (6 bases). Looked up from germline, CDR1 is SGHVS and CDR2 is FQNEAQ. This CDR3 spans 18 amino acids. V was shortened by 0 bases and J by 0 bases, with 15 bases between the two germline ends. CDR3 region: CASSLATGTLNSNQPQHF. In DNA, the CDR3 is TGTGCCAGCAGCTTAGCGACGGGGACACTTAATAGCAATCAGCCCCAGCATTTT.

This clonotype occurred once. V usage is TRBV10-2 and J usage is TRBJ2-3; D is perhaps TRBD2 (5 bases). The CDR3 has 15 amino acids. Germline V CDR1 and CDR2: WSHSY, SAAADI. V was pared by 7 bases and J by 0 bases, with 14 bases between. The chain's CDR3 is CASIPGSTSTDTQYF. The CDR3, as DNA: TGCGCCAGCATACCGGGATCAACTAGCACAGATACGCAGTATTTT.

In this sample, this clonotype turned up a few times. V is TRBV28 and J is TRBJ1-6; D is unclear. Germline-derived CDR1 and CDR2 are MDHEN and SYDVKM. CDR3 length: 13 amino acids. The V gene lost 6 bases and the J gene lost 7 bases, with 10 bases spanning the gap. The CDR3 coding sequence is TGTGCCAGCAGGGATCCGATCAATTCACCCCTCCACTTT. Translation: CASRDPINSPLHF.

This clonotype showed up just a few times. This chain connects TRBV4-2 to TRBJ1-4, with D possibly TRBD1 on 6 matching bases. This CDR3 contains 15 residues. The ends were cut back, 4 bases at V and 4 bases at J, with 13 bases in the middle. CDR1 and CDR2 from the germline V gene are LGHNA and YNFKEQ. CDR3 in amino acids: CASSPPGAGNEKLFF. DNA of the CDR3: TGTGCCAGCAGCCCACCAGGGGCGGGTAATGAAAAACTGTTTTTT.

This clonotype was detected ten times or more. V usage is TRBV7-2 and J usage is TRBJ2-2; 10 nucleotides match TRBD2. The CDR3 covers 16 residues. V was clipped by 3 bases and J by 5 bases; unmatched bases: 6. Per germline, CDR1 SGHTA and CDR2 FQGNSA. The CDR3 sequence: CASSFQRGGRTGELFF. Written as DNA, the CDR3 is TGTGCCAGCAGCTTTCAGCGGGGGGGCCGTACCGGGGAGCTGTTTTTT.

This clonotype was seen a handful of times. The chain joins TRBV5-1 to TRBJ2-2; D is unclear. Germline V gene lookup returns CDR1 SGHRS and CDR2 YFSETQ. CDR3 length: 13 amino acids. V was cut by 4 bases and J by 6 bases, with 10 bases left in between. The CDR3 sequence: CASSVERAGELFF. The CDR3, as DNA: TGCGCCAGCAGCGTGGAAAGGGCCGGGGAGCTGTTTTTT.

This clonotype was seen a handful of times. The genes are TRBV28 and TRBJ2-2; perhaps D is TRBD1 or TRBD2 (5 bases each). CDR1 is MDHEN and CDR2 is SYDVKM in the germline V gene. The ends were cut back, 1 base at V and 7 bases at J, with 22 bases in the middle. CDR3 size: 18 residues. The CDR3 reads CASSLFFWQGVLNGELFF. The CDR3 DNA is TGTGCCAGCAGTTTATTCTTCTGGCAGGGAGTACTGAACGGGGAGCTGTTTTTT.